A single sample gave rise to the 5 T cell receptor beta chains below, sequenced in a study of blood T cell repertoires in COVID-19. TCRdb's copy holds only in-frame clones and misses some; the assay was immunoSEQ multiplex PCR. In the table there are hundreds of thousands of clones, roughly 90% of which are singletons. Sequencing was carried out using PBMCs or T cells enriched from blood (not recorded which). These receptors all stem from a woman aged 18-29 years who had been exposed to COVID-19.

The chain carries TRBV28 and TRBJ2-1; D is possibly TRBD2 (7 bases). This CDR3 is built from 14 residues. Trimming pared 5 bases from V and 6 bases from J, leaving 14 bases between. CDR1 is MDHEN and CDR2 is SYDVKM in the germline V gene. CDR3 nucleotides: TGTGCCAGCAGTGGGGGGGGCAGACTCAATGAGCAGTTCTTC. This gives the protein CASSGGGRLNEQFF.

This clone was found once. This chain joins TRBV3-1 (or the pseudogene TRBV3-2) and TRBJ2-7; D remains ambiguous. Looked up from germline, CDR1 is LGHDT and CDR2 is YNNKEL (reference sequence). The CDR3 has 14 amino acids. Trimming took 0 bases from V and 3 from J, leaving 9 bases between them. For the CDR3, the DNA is TGTGCCAGCAGCCAAGAAGCAAGAGTCTACGAGCAGTACTTC. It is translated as CASSQEARVYEQYF.

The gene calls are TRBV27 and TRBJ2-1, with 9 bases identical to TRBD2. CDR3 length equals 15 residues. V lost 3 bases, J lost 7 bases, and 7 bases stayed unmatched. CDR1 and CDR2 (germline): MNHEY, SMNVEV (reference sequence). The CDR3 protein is CASSFGGRAGNEQFF. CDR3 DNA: TGTGCCAGCAGTTTCGGCGGGAGGGCGGGGAATGAGCAGTTCTTC.

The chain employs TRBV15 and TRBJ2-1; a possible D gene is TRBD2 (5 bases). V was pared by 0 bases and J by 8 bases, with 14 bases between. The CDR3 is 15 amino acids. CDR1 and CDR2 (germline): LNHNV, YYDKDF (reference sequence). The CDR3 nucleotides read TGTGCCACCAGCAGAGATCTGGACTCCGTGGATGAGCAGTTCTTC. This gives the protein CATSRDLDSVDEQFF.

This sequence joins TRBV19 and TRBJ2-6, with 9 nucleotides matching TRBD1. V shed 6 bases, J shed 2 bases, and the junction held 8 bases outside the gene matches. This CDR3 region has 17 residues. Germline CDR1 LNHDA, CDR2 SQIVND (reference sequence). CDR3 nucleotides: TGTGCCAGTAGCCCGGGACAGGGAGTCGCTGGGGCCAACGTCCTGACTTTC. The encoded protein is CASSPGQGVAGANVLTF.